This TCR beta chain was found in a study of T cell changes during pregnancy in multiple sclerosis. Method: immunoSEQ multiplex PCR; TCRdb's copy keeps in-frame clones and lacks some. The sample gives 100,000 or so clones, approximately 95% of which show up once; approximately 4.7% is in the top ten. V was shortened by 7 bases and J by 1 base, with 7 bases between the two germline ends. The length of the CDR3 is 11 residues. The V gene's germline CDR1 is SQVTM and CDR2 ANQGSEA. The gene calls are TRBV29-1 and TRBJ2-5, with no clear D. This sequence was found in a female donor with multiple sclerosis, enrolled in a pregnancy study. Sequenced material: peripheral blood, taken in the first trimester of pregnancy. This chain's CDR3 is CSAHIQETQYF. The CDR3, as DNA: TGCAGCGCCCACATCCAAGAGACCCAGTACTTC.